This is a list of T cell receptor beta chains from one sample in a study of a mutant IDH1 vaccine in newly diagnosed glioma. The antigens of these receptors remain unknown. Profiled with immunoSEQ multiplex PCR; TCRdb holds only in-frame clones, not every one. The sample comprises 45,000 to 60,000 clones, roughly nine tenths of which are singletons, and 2% to 2.5% rests with the top ten. The source material was PBMCs, sampled from a glioma patient whose treatment included an IDH1 peptide vaccine. The receptors were gathered from a man in his forties or fifties with glioma. The CDR3 runs from the conserved cysteine through the conserved F or W. A D gene is named only where the DNA matches it firmly. Expanded clones get a size class; other rows say once, few or many, or leave the size out.

V gene: TRBV10-3; clone size: .; J gene: TRBJ2-7; D gene: .; CDR3 DNA: TGTGCTGCCACAGGTCACAGCTCCTACGAGCAGTACTTC; CDR3 protein: CAATGHSSYEQYF
V gene: TRBV4-1; clone size: .; J gene: TRBJ1-5; D gene: .; CDR3 DNA: TGCGCCAGCAGCCGGGGACCAAGCCAGCCCCAGCATTTT; CDR3 protein: CASSRGPSQPQHF
V gene: TRBV7-8; clone size: .; J gene: TRBJ2-7; D gene: TRBD1; CDR3 DNA: TGTGCCAGCAGTCTTTCGGGACAGGATCAGTACTTC; CDR3 protein: CASSLSGQDQYF
V gene: TRBV25-1; clone size: .; J gene: TRBJ2-7; D gene: TRBD1; CDR3 DNA: TGTGCCAGCAGTGACCCGCGGACAGGGCTAAACGAGCAGTACTTC; CDR3 protein: CASSDPRTGLNEQYF
V gene: TRBV6-1; clone size: .; J gene: TRBJ1-2; D gene: TRBD1; CDR3 DNA: TGTGCCAGCAGGGACTCTCCGGGACAGGAGATCACCTTC; CDR3 protein: CASRDSPGQEITF
V gene: TRBV11-3; clone size: .; J gene: TRBJ2-2; D gene: .; CDR3 DNA: TGTGCCAGCAAAGCACAGTACACCGGGGAGCTGTTTTTT; CDR3 protein: CASKAQYTGELFF
V gene: TRBV13; clone size: .; J gene: TRBJ1-1; D gene: .; CDR3 DNA: TGTGCCGGCAGCTACCAGAGACAGCTGAACACTGAAGCTTTCTTT; CDR3 protein: CAGSYQRQLNTEAFF
V gene: TRBV5-4; clone size: .; J gene: TRBJ1-1; D gene: .; CDR3 DNA: TGTGCCAGCAGCTTTCAGGGTGGGTGGAACACTGAAGCTTTCTTT; CDR3 protein: CASSFQGGWNTEAFF
V gene: TRBV6-1; clone size: .; J gene: TRBJ1-5; D gene: .; CDR3 DNA: TGTGCCAGCAGTGAAAAAAATAGCAATCAGCCCCAGCATTTT; CDR3 protein: CASSEKNSNQPQHF
V gene: TRBV28; clone size: .; J gene: TRBJ1-2; D gene: .; CDR3 DNA: TGTGCCAGCAGTACAACGCCTTTGCCGGGACACGTTAACTATGGCTACACCTTC; CDR3 protein: CASSTTPLPGHVNYGYTF
V gene: TRBV30; clone size: once; J gene: TRBJ1-5; D gene: .; CDR3 DNA: TGTGCCTGGAGCCACGGGAGGCAGGGGATTGGCAATCAGCCCCAGCATTTT; CDR3 protein: CAWSHGRQGIGNQPQHF
V gene: TRBV25-1; clone size: .; J gene: TRBJ1-1; D gene: .; CDR3 DNA: TGTGCCAGCATTGAACCCCTGGGTGAAGCTTTCTTT; CDR3 protein: CASIEPLGEAFF
V gene: TRBV30; clone size: .; J gene: TRBJ2-3; D gene: TRBD2; CDR3 DNA: TGTGCCTGTGGAATAGCGGGCATTAGCACAGATACGCAGTATTTT; CDR3 protein: CACGIAGISTDTQYF
V gene: TRBV7-8; clone size: .; J gene: TRBJ1-4; D gene: .; CDR3 DNA: TGTGCCAGCAGCCGGACAGACCCTGCAACTAATGAAAAACTGTTTTTT; CDR3 protein: CASSRTDPATNEKLFF
V gene: TRBV4-2; clone size: .; J gene: TRBJ2-7; D gene: .; CDR3 DNA: TGTGCCAGCAGCCAAGAATTGGGAGTAGGTCGCTACGAGCAGTACTTC; CDR3 protein: CASSQELGVGRYEQYF
V gene: TRBV13; clone size: once; J gene: TRBJ2-7; D gene: TRBD2; CDR3 DNA: TGTGCCAGCAGCTTAGCTAGCGGGAGGATCTACGAGCAGTACTTC; CDR3 protein: CASSLASGRIYEQYF
V gene: TRBV13; clone size: .; J gene: TRBJ2-2; D gene: .; CDR3 DNA: TGTGCCAGCGCAATTTGGGTGATCACGGACACCGGGGAGCTGTTTTTT; CDR3 protein: CASAIWVITDTGELFF
V gene: TRBV7-9; clone size: .; J gene: TRBJ2-1; D gene: TRBD2; CDR3 DNA: TGTGCCAGCAGCACCCGGGACACCACTAGCGGCCCTAACAATGAGCAGTTCTTC; CDR3 protein: CASSTRDTTSGPNNEQFF
V gene: TRBV29-1; clone size: .; J gene: TRBJ2-1; D gene: TRBD1; CDR3 DNA: TGCAGCGTTAGGACAGGGGGCTCCTACAATGAGCAGTTCTTC; CDR3 protein: CSVRTGGSYNEQFF
V gene: TRBV5-4; clone size: .; J gene: TRBJ1-3; D gene: .; CDR3 DNA: TGTGCCAGCAGCTCAGACGGAGGACCTAGCTCTGGAAACACCATATATTTT; CDR3 protein: CASSSDGGPSSGNTIYF
V gene: TRBV7-3; clone size: .; J gene: TRBJ2-1; D gene: .; CDR3 DNA: TGTGCCAGCAGCTTAGGGCGAATTGTCTCCCATGAGCAGTTCTTC; CDR3 protein: CASSLGRIVSHEQFF
V gene: TRBV5-6; clone size: few; J gene: TRBJ2-1; D gene: .; CDR3 DNA: TGTGCCAGCAGCCCGCGGACTACCATGAAGCTCTTC; CDR3 protein: CASSPRTTMKLF
V gene: TRBV18; clone size: .; J gene: TRBJ1-1; D gene: TRBD1; CDR3 DNA: TGTGCCAGCTCACCACGACAGGGAAACTCGAACACTGAAGCTTTCTTT; CDR3 protein: CASSPRQGNSNTEAFF
V gene: TRBV30; clone size: .; J gene: TRBJ2-7; D gene: TRBD1; CDR3 DNA: TGTGCCTGGTATGGGACAGGCTCCTACGAGCAGTACTTC; CDR3 protein: CAWYGTGSYEQYF
V gene: TRBV19; clone size: .; J gene: TRBJ1-1; D gene: TRBD1; CDR3 DNA: TGTGCCAGTAGTATCGGCATAGGACAGGATGCAATTTTGAACACTGAAGCTTTCTTT; CDR3 protein: CASSIGIGQDAILNTEAFF
V gene: TRBV10-3; clone size: .; J gene: TRBJ1-1; D gene: .; CDR3 DNA: TGTGCCATCAAGGGAACAGGAACCACTGAAGCTTTCTTT; CDR3 protein: CAIKGTGTTEAFF
V gene: TRBV5-6; clone size: .; J gene: TRBJ1-5; D gene: .; CDR3 DNA: TGTGCCAGCAGCTTGGGATTAAGGGGGAATCAGCCCCAGCATTTT; CDR3 protein: CASSLGLRGNQPQHF
V gene: TRBV10-3; clone size: few; J gene: TRBJ1-2; D gene: .; CDR3 DNA: TGTGCCATCAGTGCGCTGTCTCTCCGGGGCTATGGCTACACCTTC; CDR3 protein: CAISALSLRGYGYTF
V gene: TRBV7-6; clone size: .; J gene: TRBJ2-5; D gene: .; CDR3 DNA: TGTGCCAGCAGCTTAGCGAGAAACGGAGAGACCCAGTACTTC; CDR3 protein: CASSLARNGETQYF
V gene: TRBV4-1; clone size: .; J gene: TRBJ2-3; D gene: .; CDR3 DNA: TGCGCCAGCAGCCAAGACCCTAGGAGCTTTGGCACAGATACGCAGTATTTT; CDR3 protein: CASSQDPRSFGTDTQYF
V gene: TRBV6-4; clone size: once; J gene: TRBJ2-2; D gene: .; CDR3 DNA: TGTGCCAGCAGTGAACAGGGAGGTACCGGGGAGCTGTTTTTT; CDR3 protein: CASSEQGGTGELFF
V gene: TRBV6-6; clone size: .; J gene: TRBJ2-7; D gene: .; CDR3 DNA: TGTGCCAGCGGGGAGAGCTCCTACGAGCAGTACTTC; CDR3 protein: CASGESSYEQYF
V gene: TRBV6-4; clone size: .; J gene: TRBJ2-6; D gene: .; CDR3 DNA: TGTGCCAGCAGTGAGGGCGGTCTAGGGGCCAACGTCCTGACTTTC; CDR3 protein: CASSEGGLGANVLTF
V gene: TRBV18; clone size: .; J gene: TRBJ1-5; D gene: TRBD1; CDR3 DNA: TGTGCCAGCTCACTGGGGACAGGGGGGACCAATCAGCCCCAGCATTTT; CDR3 protein: CASSLGTGGTNQPQHF
V gene: TRBV7-2; clone size: .; J gene: TRBJ2-7; D gene: .; CDR3 DNA: TGTGCCAGCAGCTTAGACGTCGAGCTGGGCGGGGGCCGCTCCTACGAGCAGTACTTC; CDR3 protein: CASSLDVELGGGRSYEQYF
V gene: TRBV30; clone size: .; J gene: TRBJ2-7; D gene: .; CDR3 DNA: TGTGCCTGGAGTTCCCCGCACTCCTACGAGCAGTACTTC; CDR3 protein: CAWSSPHSYEQYF
V gene: TRBV27; clone size: .; J gene: TRBJ2-5; D gene: .; CDR3 DNA: TGTGCCAGCAGTTTTACCCAGGCGGAGACCCAGTACTTC; CDR3 protein: CASSFTQAETQYF
V gene: TRBV28; clone size: .; J gene: TRBJ1-1; D gene: .; CDR3 DNA: TGTGCCAGCAGTTTTATAACGGCAAACACTGAAGCTTTCTTT; CDR3 protein: CASSFITANTEAFF
V gene: TRBV9; clone size: .; J gene: TRBJ1-5; D gene: TRBD1; CDR3 DNA: TGTGCCAGCAGCGTAGGGACAGGGGGCGTGCAGCCCCAGCATTTT; CDR3 protein: CASSVGTGGVQPQHF
V gene: TRBV6-1; clone size: .; J gene: TRBJ1-1; D gene: .; CDR3 DNA: TGTGCCAGCAAACCCACAGGGCGCACTGAAGCTTTCTTT; CDR3 protein: CASKPTGRTEAFF
V gene: TRBV2; clone size: few; J gene: TRBJ2-7; D gene: .; CDR3 DNA: TGTGCCAGCAGTGGTCGGATCGCCTACGAGCAGTACTTC; CDR3 protein: CASSGRIAYEQYF
V gene: TRBV11-2; clone size: once; J gene: TRBJ1-3; D gene: .; CDR3 DNA: TGTGCCAGCAGCTTCGGGGACGGCTCTGGAAACACCATATATTTT; CDR3 protein: CASSFGDGSGNTIYF
V gene: TRBV7-9; clone size: .; J gene: TRBJ2-3; D gene: .; CDR3 DNA: TGTGCCAGCAGCTTAGGAGAAGGGTATGGGACAGATACGCAGTATTTT; CDR3 protein: CASSLGEGYGTDTQYF
V gene: TRBV27; clone size: .; J gene: TRBJ1-5; D gene: .; CDR3 DNA: TGTGCCAGCGGGTCGACACTTAGCAATCAGCCCCAGCATTTT; CDR3 protein: CASGSTLSNQPQHF
V gene: TRBV15; clone size: .; J gene: TRBJ2-5; D gene: .; CDR3 DNA: TGTGCCACCAGCAGATATAAAGAGACCCAGTACTTC; CDR3 protein: CATSRYKETQYF
V gene: TRBV10-3; clone size: .; J gene: TRBJ2-1; D gene: TRBD1; CDR3 DNA: TGTGCCATCAGCCAAACAGGGGGTGACAATGAGCAGTTCTTC; CDR3 protein: CAISQTGGDNEQFF
V gene: TRBV5-1; clone size: .; J gene: TRBJ2-7; D gene: .; CDR3 DNA: TGCGCCAGCCGCCTCGTGGCGGACTCCTACGAGCAGTACTTC; CDR3 protein: CASRLVADSYEQYF
V gene: TRBV7-6; clone size: .; J gene: TRBJ2-3; D gene: .; CDR3 DNA: TGTGCCAGCAGCTTAGGTCCGACTAGCACAGATACGCAGTATTTT; CDR3 protein: CASSLGPTSTDTQYF
V gene: TRBV5-1; clone size: .; J gene: TRBJ1-3; D gene: .; CDR3 DNA: TGCGCCAGCAGCTCCGAGACAGTCTCTGGAAACACCATATATTTT; CDR3 protein: CASSSETVSGNTIYF
V gene: TRBV6-4; clone size: .; J gene: TRBJ2-3; D gene: .; CDR3 DNA: TGTGCCAGCAGTTCCGCACCAACAGATACGCAGTATTTT; CDR3 protein: CASSSAPTDTQYF
V gene: TRBV5-1; clone size: .; J gene: TRBJ2-2; D gene: .; CDR3 DNA: TGCGCCAGCAGCTTGGCCCGGGGGAGAACCGGGGAGCTGTTTTTT; CDR3 protein: CASSLARGRTGELFF
V gene: TRBV10-3; clone size: .; J gene: TRBJ2-7; D gene: TRBD1; CDR3 DNA: TGTGCCGCCCAGGGGGCGGTTGCCGAGCAGTACTTC; CDR3 protein: CAAQGAVAEQYF
V gene: TRBV5-8; clone size: few; J gene: TRBJ1-4; D gene: .; CDR3 DNA: TGTGCCAGCAGCGCGGGACTGATTAATGAAAAACTGTTTTTT; CDR3 protein: CASSAGLINEKLFF
V gene: TRBV4-3; clone size: .; J gene: TRBJ2-2; D gene: .; CDR3 DNA: TGCGCCAGCAGCCCGAAGTGGGGGAACACCGGGGAGCTGTTTTTT; CDR3 protein: CASSPKWGNTGELFF
V gene: TRBV2; clone size: .; J gene: TRBJ1-6; D gene: TRBD1; CDR3 DNA: TGTGCCAGCAGTGAAGACACGACAGGGTTTGGACCCCTCCACTTT; CDR3 protein: CASSEDTTGFGPLHF
V gene: TRBV20-1; clone size: .; J gene: TRBJ1-4; D gene: .; CDR3 DNA: TGCAGTGCTAAGGTCGCTGAAAAACTGTTTTTT; CDR3 protein: CSAKVAEKLFF
V gene: TRBV7-9; clone size: few; J gene: TRBJ2-7; D gene: .; CDR3 DNA: TGTGCCAGCAGCTTAGACGGGGCCTCCTACGAGCAGTACTTC; CDR3 protein: CASSLDGASYEQYF
V gene: TRBV10-3; clone size: .; J gene: TRBJ1-2; D gene: .; CDR3 DNA: TGTGCCATCAGTGAATTAGGCAGATGGTACACCTTC; CDR3 protein: CAISELGRWYTF
V gene: TRBV14; clone size: .; J gene: TRBJ1-2; D gene: .; CDR3 DNA: TGTGCCAGCAGCCAAGATCTGGTCTTAGTCGGCTACACCTTC; CDR3 protein: CASSQDLVLVGYTF
V gene: TRBV7-9; clone size: .; J gene: TRBJ1-1; D gene: .; CDR3 DNA: TGTTCGCCCGGCGGAGATGAAGCTTTCTTT; CDR3 protein: CSPGGDEAFF